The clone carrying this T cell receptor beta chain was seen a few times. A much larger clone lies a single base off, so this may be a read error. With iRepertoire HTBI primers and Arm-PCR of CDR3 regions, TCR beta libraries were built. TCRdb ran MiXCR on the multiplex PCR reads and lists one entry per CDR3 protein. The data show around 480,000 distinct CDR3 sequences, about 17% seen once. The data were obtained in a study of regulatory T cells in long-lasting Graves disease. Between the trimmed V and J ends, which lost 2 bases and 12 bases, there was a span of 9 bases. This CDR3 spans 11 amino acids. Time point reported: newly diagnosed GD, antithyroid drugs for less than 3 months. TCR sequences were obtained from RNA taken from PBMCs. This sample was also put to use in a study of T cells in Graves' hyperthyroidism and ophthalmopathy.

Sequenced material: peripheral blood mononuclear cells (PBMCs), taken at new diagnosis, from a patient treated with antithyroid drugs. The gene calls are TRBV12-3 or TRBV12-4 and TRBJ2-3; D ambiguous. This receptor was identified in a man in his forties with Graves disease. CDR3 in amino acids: CASSLKDIQYF. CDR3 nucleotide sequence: TGTGCCAGCAGTTTAAAAGATATACAGTATTTT.